This T cell receptor gamma chain derives from a study of gamma delta lymphoproliferative disorders and STAT genes. The germline gives CDR1 EGSTGY, CDR2 YDSYTSSV. The V gene end was trimmed by 6 bases and the J gene end by 8 bases; junction bases not matched to a gene: 13. This CDR3 is built from 13 residues. TCRdb reprocessed the multiplex PCR reads through CATT. The data show more than 2,500 gamma-chain clones, roughly 7.7% seen once. The receptor sequences were amplified from genomic DNA of peripheral blood mononuclear cells. Sample share makes this clone medium-sized (0.01 to 0.1%). The sequence was obtained from a human donor in good health. The sample was blood. J is TRGJ1 or TRGJ2 and V is TRGV4. Because TCRdb records no J gene, it was assigned here through a match of the DNA to germline. The CDR3 here is CATWIRWAHKKLF. The CDR3 bases are TGTGCCACCTGGATAAGATGGGCCCATAAGAAACTCTTT.